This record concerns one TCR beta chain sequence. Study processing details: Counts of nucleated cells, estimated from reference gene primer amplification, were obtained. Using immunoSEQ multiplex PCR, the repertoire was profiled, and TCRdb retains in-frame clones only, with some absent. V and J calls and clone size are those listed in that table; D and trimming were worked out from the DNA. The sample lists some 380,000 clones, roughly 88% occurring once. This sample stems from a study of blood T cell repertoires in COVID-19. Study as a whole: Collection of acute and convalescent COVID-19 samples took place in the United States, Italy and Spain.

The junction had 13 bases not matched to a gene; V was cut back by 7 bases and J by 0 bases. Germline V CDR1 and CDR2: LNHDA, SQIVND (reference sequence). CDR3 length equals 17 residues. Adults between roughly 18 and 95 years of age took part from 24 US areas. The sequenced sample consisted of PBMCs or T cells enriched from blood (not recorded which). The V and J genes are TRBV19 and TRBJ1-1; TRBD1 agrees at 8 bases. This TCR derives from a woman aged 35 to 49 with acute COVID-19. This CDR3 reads CASTPRGAGGVNTEAFF. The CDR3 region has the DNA TGTGCCAGTACTCCCAGAGGGGCAGGGGGCGTGAACACTGAAGCTTTCTTT.